Following are 25 T cell receptor beta chains from one sample sequenced in a study of T cells in localized non-small cell lung cancer. Only in-frame clones appear in the TCRdb table, and some are missing; sequencing was by immunoSEQ multiplex PCR. The data hold 45,000 to 65,000 clones, with around three quarters observed a single time. The starting material was PBMCs, obtained before any cancer treatment. The receptor source for this set is a woman aged 40 to 75 with stage II lung adenocarcinoma.

V gene TRBV11-2 combines with J gene TRBJ1-1; D is uncertain. The CDR3 sequence is 13 residues long. Trimming took 6 bases from V and 5 from J, leaving 13 bases between them. Germline-derived CDR1 and CDR2 are SGHAT and FQNNGV. CDR3 sequence reads: CASRTVRGTEAFF. CDR3 DNA: TGTGCCAGCAGGACTGTGAGAGGGACTGAAGCTTTCTTT.

The chain combines TRBV6-5 with TRBJ1-5; D ambiguous. V was shortened by 0 bases and J by 1 base, with 4 bases between the two germline ends. Germline CDR1 is MNHEY and CDR2 is SVGAGI. The CDR3 consists of 14 residues. In DNA form, the CDR3 reads TGTGCCAGCAGTTACTCGAGCAGCAATCAGCCCCAGCATTTT. Translated: CASSYSSSNQPQHF.

V is TRBV4-1 and J is TRBJ2-5; no clear D. The J call is in doubt because the DNA end fits TRBJ2-7 better. The V gene's germline CDR1 is MGHRA and CDR2 YSYEKL. The CDR3 sequence is 14 residues long. The CDR3 region has the DNA TGCGCCAGCAGCCTGTCGGATATGATGGGCGAGCAGTACTTC. Protein product: CASSLSDMMGEQYF.

The chain uses TRBV30 and TRBJ1-2; D is possibly TRBD1 (5 bases). Trimming removed 4 bases from V and 8 bases from J, with 17 bases in between. The germline CDR1 and CDR2 sequences are GTSNPN and SVGIG (reference sequence). CDR3 length: 13 amino acids. Here the CDR3 DNA reads TGTGCCTGGAATGCTGAGGGGCCAGGGGGCTACACCTTC. Encoded protein: CAWNAEGPGGYTF.

The chain joins TRBV18 to TRBJ1-5; D is unresolved. Trimming cost V 3 bases and J 1 base, with 7 bases left between them. From germline, CDR1 is KGHSH and CDR2 LQKENI. This CDR3 contains 14 residues. The CDR3 is CASSPTTSNQPQHF. CDR3 nucleotides: TGTGCCAGCTCACCGACGACCAGCAATCAGCCCCAGCATTTT.

There are a few counts of this clone. The chain couples TRBV7-9 to TRBJ2-1; D remains unclear. CDR1 SEHNR and CDR2 FQNEAQ come from the germline V gene (reference sequence). V dropped 5 bases and J dropped 10 bases, with 9 bases sitting between them. CDR3 length equals 11 residues. The CDR3 DNA reads as TGTGCCAGCAGCCCCCTAGAGGAGCAGTTCTTC. This sequence encodes CASSPLEEQFF.

In this sample, this clone turned up a few times. The gene calls are TRBV19 and TRBJ1-2, with TRBD1 matching over 8 bases. The ends lost 6 bases at V and 8 bases at J; junction bases unmatched: 5. The germline gives CDR1 LNHDA, CDR2 SQIVND (reference sequence). This CDR3 contains 12 residues. CDR3 coding DNA: TGTGCCAGTAGCCAGGGGGCGGACGGCTACACCTTC. Translating it yields CASSQGADGYTF.

The CDR3 spells CASSKDRGYYNEQFF. In nucleotides, the CDR3 is TGTGCCAGCAGCAAAGACAGGGGTTACTACAATGAGCAGTTCTTC. The J gene is TRBJ2-1, the V gene TRBV7-2; 8 bases fit TRBD1. Germline lookup yields CDR1 SGHTA and CDR2 FQGNSA. V was clipped by 5 bases and J by 3 bases; unmatched bases: 6. The CDR3 spans 15 residues.

The rearrangement uses TRBV19 and TRBJ1-1; D gene ambiguous. The length of the CDR3 is 14 residues. Germline values: CDR1 LNHDA, CDR2 SQIVND (reference sequence). V was shortened by 6 bases and J by 2 bases, with 13 bases between the two germline ends. The CDR3 sequence is CASRATQINTEAFF. DNA of the CDR3: TGTGCCAGTAGGGCTACACAGATCAACACTGAAGCTTTCTTT.

J is TRBJ1-5 and V is TRBV7-6; tentative D call: TRBD1 (5 bases). The CDR3 is 16 amino acids. Germline V gene lookup returns CDR1 SGHVS and CDR2 FNYEAQ. Trimming left V 1 base short and J 3 bases short, with 13 bases between. CDR3 region: CASSLGGAFNNQPQHF. The CDR3 DNA follows: TGTGCCAGCAGCTTAGGGGGCGCTTTCAACAATCAGCCCCAGCATTTT.

The J gene is TRBJ2-2, the V gene TRBV5-1, with TRBD1 matching over 8 bases. Unmatched junction bases numbered 5, after V lost 0 bases and J lost 7 bases. The CDR3 length is 15 residues. Germline CDR1 reads SGHRS; CDR2 reads YFSETQ. CDR3 in amino acids: CASSLVTGGGGELFF. CDR3 bases: TGCGCCAGCAGCTTGGTTACAGGGGGAGGCGGGGAGCTGTTTTTT. Together with reference TRBV5-1 and TRBJ2-2, the CDR3 gives the full variable domain: KAGVTQTPRYLIKTRGQQVTLSCSPISGHRSVSWYQQTPGQGLQFLFEYFSETQRNKGNFPGRFSGRQFSNSRSEMNVSTLELGDSALYLCASSLVTGGGGELFFGEGSRLTVL.

V usage is TRBV7-2 and J usage is TRBJ1-1, with D hard to call. V lost 0 bases and J lost 1, with 9 bases in between. The germline CDR1 and CDR2 sequences are SGHTA and FQGNSA. The CDR3 consists of 15 residues. The CDR3 loop is CASSLARSKNTEAFF. CDR3 DNA sequence: TGTGCCAGCAGCTTAGCGAGATCCAAGAACACTGAAGCTTTCTTT.

The rearrangement uses TRBV7-3 and TRBJ2-7, with D tentatively TRBD1 (5 bases). The V end was cut by 2 bases, the J end by 6 bases, with 8 bases between. This CDR3 comprises 12 residues. In germline, CDR1 is SGHTA, CDR2 FQGTGA. CDR3 residues: CASSLPGSEQYF. The CDR3 coding sequence is TGTGCCAGCAGCTTACCAGGGTCCGAGCAGTACTTC.

The J gene is TRBJ2-1, the V gene TRBV4-1; D is undetermined. This CDR3 spans 13 amino acids. From germline, CDR1 is MGHRA and CDR2 YSYEKL. The germline V and J ends were trimmed by 9 bases and 3 bases, with 12 bases remaining between them. In DNA form, the CDR3 reads TGCGCCAGTAAAAACACAGACTACAATGAGCAGTTCTTC. Its translation: CASKNTDYNEQFF.

This chain uses TRBV19 with TRBJ2-4; 8 bases line up with TRBD1. The CDR3 is made up of 15 amino acids. After removal of 3 bases from V and 4 bases from J, the junction contained 5 bases not matched to a gene. The V gene's germline CDR1 is LNHDA and CDR2 SQIVND (reference sequence). The CDR3 is CASSIKRTGKNIQYF. For the CDR3, the DNA is TGTGCCAGTAGTATTAAGAGGACAGGGAAAAACATTCAGTACTTC.

CDR3 loop: CASSFGVGTEAFF. CDR3 bases: TGTGCCAGCAGCTTTGGGGTAGGGACTGAAGCTTTCTTT. The V call is TRBV5-5, the J call TRBJ1-1, with D uncertain. The V end lost 2 bases, the J end lost 5 bases, and 10 bases lay between the germline ends. This CDR3 is built from 13 residues. The germline V gene has CDR1 SGHKS and CDR2 YYEKEE (reference sequence).

This rearrangement joins TRBV2 to TRBJ2-1, with a weak D call TRBD1 (6 bases). V shed 5 bases and J shed 3 bases, with 8 bases lying between them. CDR1 is SNHLY, CDR2 FYNNEI, per germline. The CDR3 is made up of 13 amino acids. The CDR3 sequence is CASSWTVYNEQFF. CDR3 DNA sequence: TGTGCCAGCAGTTGGACAGTCTACAATGAGCAGTTCTTC.

This clone showed up just once. This chain joins TRBV19 and TRBJ2-1; TRBD2 agrees at 11 bases. The CDR3 is 14 residues long. CDR1 LNHDA and CDR2 SQIVND come from the germline V gene (reference sequence). Unmatched junction bases numbered 11, after V lost 3 bases and J lost 16 bases. The CDR3: CASSILAGGPGAFF. The CDR3 DNA reads TGTGCCAGTAGTATTTTAGCGGGGGGGCCGGGTGCATTCTTC.

About this clone itself: Different DNA sequences within this sample yield the same CDR3. This chain uses TRBV6-5 with TRBJ1-5; D is perhaps TRBD1 (5 bases). Germline values: CDR1 MNHEY, CDR2 SVGAGI. Trimming pared 6 bases from V and 7 bases from J, leaving 10 bases between. The CDR3 loop spans 12 amino acids. The DNA of the CDR3 is TGTGCCAGCAGCGGGGGTGGCCAGCCCCAGCATTTT. Protein sequence: CASSGGGQPQHF.

This clone showed up just once. The chain recombines TRBV6-5 with TRBJ2-7; D unresolved. Trimming took 0 bases from V and 7 from J, leaving 10 bases between them. The CDR3 is 13 amino acids. CDR1 and CDR2 (germline): MNHEY, SVGAGI. The CDR3 loop is CASSYSPRLEQYF. The CDR3 bases are TGTGCCAGCAGTTACTCCCCGCGTCTGGAGCAGTACTTC.

This clone was counted only a few times. The chain is built from TRBV28 and TRBJ1-5, with no clear D. The V gene's germline CDR1 is MDHEN and CDR2 SYDVKM. Trimming took 2 bases from V and 0 from J, leaving 2 bases between them. CDR3 length equals 13 residues. The CDR3 bases are TGTGCCAGCAGTTTAGATAGCAATCAGCCCCAGCATTTT. Translated: CASSLDSNQPQHF.

This chain uses TRBV6-5 with TRBJ2-7; D might be TRBD1 (6 bases). V lost 6 bases to trimming and J lost 2 bases, with 11 bases between them. This CDR3 spans 13 amino acids. Germline V gene data show CDR1 as MNHEY and CDR2 as SVGAGI. For the CDR3, the DNA is TGTGCCAGCAGGTTCGACAGGACCTACGAGCAGTACTTC. It translates to CASRFDRTYEQYF.

CDR3 protein: CASSVWTAPRNYGYTF. For the CDR3, the DNA is TGTGCCAGCAGTGTATGGACGGCCCCGCGTAACTATGGCTACACCTTC. The gene calls are TRBV6-1 and TRBJ1-2; no reliable D call. Looked up from germline, CDR1 is MNHNS and CDR2 is SASEGT. Trimming stripped 4 bases from V and 1 base from J, with 16 bases between. This CDR3 is 16 amino acids long.

This chain uses TRBV19 with TRBJ1-3; D unresolved. The germline V and J ends were trimmed by 11 bases and 0 bases, with 11 bases remaining between them. The CDR3 runs to 13 residues. Germline loops: CDR1 LNHDA, CDR2 SQIVND (reference sequence). CDR3 sequence: CASNRDSGNTIYF. CDR3 nucleotide sequence: TGTGCCTCTAACAGAGACTCTGGAAACACCATATATTTT.

The chain couples TRBV6-1 to TRBJ2-3, with TRBD2 matching over 10 bases. The CDR3 is 18 residues long. Germline V CDR1 and CDR2: MNHNS, SASEGT. With V trimmed by 2 bases and J by 5 bases, 13 bases remained unmatched. The chain's CDR3 is CASSEREVAGGRRDTQYF. CDR3 in DNA: TGTGCCAGCAGTGAACGGGAAGTAGCGGGGGGCCGCCGAGATACGCAGTATTTT.